These 26 T cell receptor beta chains were all obtained from the same sample, sequenced in a study of fetal regulatory T cell absence and autoimmunity. Data came from immunoSEQ multiplex PCR; TCRdb stores just in-frame clones and leaves some out. Of about 43,000 clones in the sample, around 85% were seen once. Sequences were obtained from cord blood. These receptor sequences come from a newborn boy with IPEX syndrome.

This sequence joins TRBV6-6 and TRBJ1-4; 8 bases map to TRBD1. This CDR3 has 13 residues. Trimming removed 4 bases from V and 6 bases from J; junction bases left unmatched: 1. Germline V gene data show CDR1 as MNHNY and CDR2 as SVGAGI (reference sequence). In DNA, the CDR3 is TGTGCCAGCAGTTTGACAGGGGATGAAAAACTGTTTTTT. Its translation: CASSLTGDEKLFF.

CDR3 DNA: TGTGCCAGCAGCCACAGGTTCCCCTCCTACGAGCAGTACTTC. Residues: CASSHRFPSYEQYF. The rearrangement links TRBV6-5 to TRBJ2-7, with D possibly TRBD1 on 5 matching bases. The CDR3 contains 14 residues. In germline, CDR1 is MNHEY, CDR2 SVGAGI. V was cut by 6 bases and J by 0 bases, with 12 bases left in between.

The V call is TRBV27, the J call TRBJ2-6, with 7 bases fitting TRBD2. The CDR3 extends over 17 amino acids. Trimming removed 5 bases from V and 0 bases from J; junction bases left unmatched: 7. Germline V lookup: CDR1 MNHEY, CDR2 SMNVEV (reference sequence). The CDR3 protein is CASSLGGVYSGANVLTF. As DNA, the CDR3 is TGTGCCAGCAGTCTTGGGGGGGTCTACTCTGGGGCCAACGTCCTGACTTTC.

A few counts support this clone. The V and J genes are TRBV13 and TRBJ2-3; D remains unclear. The CDR3 is made up of 13 amino acids. V lost 0 bases and J 1 base, leaving 2 bases between the germline ends. Germline CDR1 PRHDT, CDR2 FYEKMQ (reference sequence). The CDR3 loop is CASSLGGTDTQYF. The CDR3 region has the DNA TGTGCCAGCAGCTTAGGCGGCACAGATACGCAGTATTTT.

The chain links TRBV29-1 to TRBJ2-7; 7 nucleotides align to TRBD2. The CDR3 is made up of 12 amino acids. V gave up 6 bases and J gave up 5 bases; unmatched junction bases: 7. Germline CDR1 is SQVTM and CDR2 is ANQGSEA. The CDR3 is CSVGGSRNEQYF. CDR3 in DNA: TGCAGCGTGGGGGGGTCTCGGAACGAGCAGTACTTC.

In this sample, this clone turned up a few times. V usage is TRBV9 and J usage is TRBJ2-3; no clear D gene. The CDR3 contains 16 residues. Trimming removed 0 bases at V and 4 bases at J, with 15 bases between. In germline, CDR1 is SGDLS, CDR2 YYNGEE. The CDR3 protein is CASSVATESQPDTQYF. The CDR3 DNA reads as TGTGCCAGCAGCGTAGCTACCGAGAGTCAGCCAGATACGCAGTATTTT.

V usage is TRBV6-5 and J usage is TRBJ2-7, with 10 nucleotides matching TRBD1. The V and J ends lost 6 bases and 2 bases, in that order; junction bases with no gene match: 7. The CDR3 length is 15 residues. Per the germline V gene, CDR1 is MNHEY and CDR2 is SVGAGI. CDR3 residues: CASRRDRGGTYEQYF. The CDR3 nucleotides are TGTGCCAGCAGGCGGGACAGGGGTGGAACCTACGAGCAGTACTTC.

This chain joins TRBV4-2 and TRBJ2-7, with 9 bases fitting TRBD2. Germline assignment: CDR1 LGHNA and CDR2 YNFKEQ. With V trimmed by 1 base and J by 7 bases, 11 bases remained unmatched. There are 16 residues in the CDR3. The CDR3 region is CASSQVAGTSGFEQYF. CDR3 DNA: TGTGCCAGCAGCCAAGTAGCGGGAACTAGCGGGTTTGAGCAGTACTTC.

The chain carries TRBV29-1 and TRBJ1-2; D is uncertain. The CDR3 loop spans 10 amino acids. Germline V CDR1 and CDR2: SQVTM, ANQGSEA. V was pared by 0 bases and J by 5 bases, with 1 base between. CDR3 sequence (DNA): TGCAGCGTTGAAGAGTATGGCTACACCTTC. It codes for CSVEEYGYTF.

The rearrangement uses TRBV30 and TRBJ1-3, with a weak D call TRBD1 (5 bases). Germline V gives CDR1 GTSNPN, CDR2 SVGIG (reference sequence). This CDR3 spans 14 amino acids. The germline V and J ends were trimmed by 3 bases and 7 bases, with 16 bases remaining between them. CDR3 bases: TGTGCCTGGAGCCTCGGGACGTTACCCAACACCATATATTTT. Translation gives CAWSLGTLPNTIYF.

This sequence joins TRBV5-6 and TRBJ2-7, with TRBD1 matching over 7 bases. The length of the CDR3 is 15 residues. Germline V gene data show CDR1 as SGHDT and CDR2 as YYEEEE. Germline trimming cut 1 base from V and 2 bases from J; bases unmatched to any gene: 6. The CDR3 sequence: CASSLLRTGTYEQYF. As DNA, the CDR3 is TGTGCCAGCAGCTTGTTAAGGACAGGTACCTACGAGCAGTACTTC.

A remark on this clone: A junction end diverges from the germline sequence, so it may reflect a read error. The chain employs TRBV4-1 and TRBJ2-2; TRBD1 might be the D (5 bases). The CDR3 covers 14 residues. Germline CDR1 MGHRA, CDR2 YSYEKL. The CDR3 nucleotides are TGCGCCAGCAGTCAAGGGGCCAACACCGGGGAGCTGTTTTTT. The encoded protein is CASSQGANTGELFF.

This sequence joins TRBV6-5 and TRBJ1-5; 8 bases map to TRBD1. This CDR3 is built from 15 residues. From germline, CDR1 is MNHEY and CDR2 SVGAGI. V was clipped by 6 bases and J by 5 bases; unmatched bases: 9. CDR3 in amino acids: CASSPDRVSDQPQHF. The CDR3, as DNA: TGTGCCAGCAGCCCGGACAGGGTGTCGGATCAGCCCCAGCATTTT.

The DNA of the CDR3 is TGCGCCAGCACCGCTGGGCGGTACACAGATACGCAGTATTTT. It codes for CASTAGRYTDTQYF. The rearrangement joins TRBV5-1 to TRBJ2-3; D is uncertain. Trimming cost V 6 bases and J 2 bases, with 13 bases left between them. This CDR3 is built from 14 residues. From germline, CDR1 is SGHRS and CDR2 YFSETQ.

The rearrangement links TRBV7-8 to TRBJ2-1; D unresolved. Trimming took 2 bases from V and 2 from J, leaving 13 bases between them. CDR3 length: 16 amino acids. The germline gives CDR1 SGHVS, CDR2 FQNEAQ. The CDR3 DNA sequence: TGTGCCAGCAGCTTATCGGCCAGCCCACCCTACAATGAGCAGTTCTTC. Its translation is CASSLSASPPYNEQFF.

J is TRBJ2-3 and V is TRBV7-9, with a tentative D call TRBD2 (5 bases). The CDR3 spans 14 residues. Between the trimmed V and J ends, which lost 2 bases and 0 bases, there was a span of 6 bases. In germline, CDR1 is SEHNR, CDR2 FQNEAQ (reference sequence). Written as DNA, the CDR3 is TGTGCCAGCAGCTTATGGACTAGCACAGATACGCAGTATTTT. Amino acid sequence: CASSLWTSTDTQYF.

The genes are TRBV19 and TRBJ2-2, with 9 bases that match TRBD1. Germline CDR1 LNHDA, CDR2 SQIVND (reference sequence). The V gene end was trimmed by 6 bases and the J gene end by 7 bases; junction bases not matched to a gene: 12. CDR3 size: 16 residues. CDR3 loop: CASSLRGTGNYGELFF. The CDR3 bases are TGTGCCAGTAGCCTCCGTGGGACAGGGAATTACGGGGAGCTGTTTTTT.

For this clone: In the same sample, other DNA sequences code for this CDR3. The chain couples TRBV11-3 to TRBJ1-2; a weak D match, TRBD1 (6 bases). Trimming shortened V by 1 base and J by 4 bases, and 13 bases separated the two germline ends. This CDR3 has 15 amino acids. Looked up from germline, CDR1 is SGHNT and CDR2 is YENEEA. For the CDR3, the DNA is TGTGCCAGCAGCTTAGCGAGTGGGACACCCTATGGCTACACCTTC. Translating it yields CASSLASGTPYGYTF.

The rearrangement joins TRBV6-6 to TRBJ1-5; TRBD1 agrees at 8 bases. The J segment lost 2 bases and the V segment lost 6 bases, leaving 6 bases of the junction unmatched. Germline V gene sequence: CDR1 MNHNY, CDR2 SVGAGI (reference sequence). The CDR3 runs 15 residues. The CDR3 coding sequence is TGTGCCAGCAGCTACGAGGGACAGGGCAATCAGCCCCAGCATTTT. Translating gives CASSYEGQGNQPQHF.

The chain employs TRBV7-9 and TRBJ1-4; no firm D call. This CDR3 spans 14 amino acids. Germline CDR1 SEHNR, CDR2 FQNEAQ (reference sequence). With 2 bases removed from V and 4 bases from J, the gap between germline ends came to 8 bases. The DNA of the CDR3 is TGTGCCAGCAGCTTACGAGGCGGTAATGAAAAACTGTTTTTT. It specifies CASSLRGGNEKLFF.

V usage is TRBV5-4 and J usage is TRBJ2-7, with D possibly TRBD2 on 5 matching bases. The CDR3 sequence is 13 residues long. The germline V gene has CDR1 SGHNT and CDR2 YYREEE (reference sequence). V lost 0 bases, J lost 2 bases, and 6 bases lay in between. The CDR3 here is CASSLAGTYEQYF. The CDR3 nucleotides are TGTGCCAGCAGCTTGGCGGGAACCTACGAGCAGTACTTC.

V is TRBV29-1 and J is TRBJ2-3, with TRBD2 as a possible D gene (6 bases). V gave up 3 bases and J gave up 0 bases, with 7 bases separating them. Per the germline V gene, CDR1 is SQVTM and CDR2 is ANQGSEA. The CDR3 spans 13 residues. CDR3 sequence: CSVEGTSTDTQYF. The CDR3 DNA follows: TGCAGCGTTGAGGGGACTAGCACAGATACGCAGTATTTT.

The V gene is TRBV5-1, the J gene TRBJ2-1; possible D gene TRBD2, 7 bases. From germline, CDR1 is SGHRS and CDR2 YFSETQ. Trimming removed 4 bases from V and 2 bases from J, with 22 bases in between. CDR3 size: 18 residues. The CDR3 sequence: CASSLHGGPAVPYNEQFF. CDR3 DNA: TGCGCCAGCAGCCTCCACGGGGGGCCGGCAGTACCCTACAATGAGCAGTTCTTC.

The rearrangement joins TRBV10-3 to TRBJ2-7; TRBD2 matches 8 bases. This CDR3 has 15 amino acids. Trimming took 11 bases from V and 3 from J; bases not matched to a gene: 15. In germline, CDR1 is ENHRY, CDR2 SYGVKD. The CDR3 loop is CAANAGGFNYYEQYF. DNA of the CDR3: TGTGCCGCTAATGCGGGGGGCTTCAATTACTACGAGCAGTACTTC.

The rearrangement links TRBV7-6 to TRBJ2-1; D might be TRBD2 (6 bases). Germline CDR1 and CDR2: SGHVS and FNYEAQ. There are 16 residues in the CDR3. Trimming removed 1 base from V and 0 bases from J, with 10 bases in between. The CDR3 sequence: CASSLGGGDSYNEQFF. The CDR3 DNA sequence: TGTGCCAGCAGCTTAGGTGGCGGGGACTCCTACAATGAGCAGTTCTTC.

The chain is built from TRBV9 and TRBJ2-2; D possibly matches TRBD1 or TRBD2 (5 bases each). Germline V lookup: CDR1 SGDLS, CDR2 YYNGEE. The CDR3 loop spans 14 amino acids. The germline V and J ends were trimmed by 3 bases and 6 bases, with 12 bases remaining between them. The CDR3 reads CASSDPGGAGELFF. For the CDR3, the DNA is TGTGCCAGCAGCGACCCTGGGGGAGCCGGGGAGCTGTTTTTT.